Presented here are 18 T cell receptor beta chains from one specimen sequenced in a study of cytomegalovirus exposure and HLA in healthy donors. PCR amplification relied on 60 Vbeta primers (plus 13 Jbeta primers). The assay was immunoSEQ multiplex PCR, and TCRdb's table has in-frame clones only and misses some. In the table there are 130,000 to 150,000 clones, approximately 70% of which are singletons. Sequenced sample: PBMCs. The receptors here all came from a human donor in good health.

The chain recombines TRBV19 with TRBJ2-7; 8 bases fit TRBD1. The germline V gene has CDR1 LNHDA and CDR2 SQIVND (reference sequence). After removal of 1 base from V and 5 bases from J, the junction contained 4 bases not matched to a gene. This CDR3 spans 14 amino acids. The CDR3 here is CASSIGTGFHEQYF. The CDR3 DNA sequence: TGTGCCAGTAGTATAGGGACAGGGTTCCACGAGCAGTACTTC.

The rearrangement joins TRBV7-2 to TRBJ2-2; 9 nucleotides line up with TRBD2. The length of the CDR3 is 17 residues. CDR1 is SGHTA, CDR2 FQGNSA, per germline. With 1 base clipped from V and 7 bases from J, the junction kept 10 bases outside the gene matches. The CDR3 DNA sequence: TGTGCCAGCAGCTTAGAATCGGCTAGCGGGATTGGCGGGGAGCTGTTTTTT. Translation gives CASSLESASGIGGELFF.

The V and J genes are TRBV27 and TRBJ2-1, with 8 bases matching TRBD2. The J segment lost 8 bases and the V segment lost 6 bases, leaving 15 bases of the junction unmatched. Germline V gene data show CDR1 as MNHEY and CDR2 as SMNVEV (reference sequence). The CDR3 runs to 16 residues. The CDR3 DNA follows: TGTGCCAGCAGCCCAGGTTTAGTAGCGGGACTGGATGAGCAGTTCTTC. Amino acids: CASSPGLVAGLDEQFF.

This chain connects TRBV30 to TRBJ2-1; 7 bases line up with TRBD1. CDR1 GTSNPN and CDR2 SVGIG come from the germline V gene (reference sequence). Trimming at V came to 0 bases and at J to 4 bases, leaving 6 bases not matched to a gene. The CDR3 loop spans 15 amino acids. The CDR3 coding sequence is TGTGCCTGGAGTGTATCTCAGGGGGAATACAATGAGCAGTTCTTC. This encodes CAWSVSQGEYNEQFF.

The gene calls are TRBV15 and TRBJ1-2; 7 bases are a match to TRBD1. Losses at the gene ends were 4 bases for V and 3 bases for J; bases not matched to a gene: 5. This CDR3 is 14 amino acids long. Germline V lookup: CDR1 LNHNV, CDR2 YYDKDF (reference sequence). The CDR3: CATSKTGVDYGYTF. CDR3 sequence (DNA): TGTGCCACCAGCAAAACAGGGGTTGACTATGGCTACACCTTC.

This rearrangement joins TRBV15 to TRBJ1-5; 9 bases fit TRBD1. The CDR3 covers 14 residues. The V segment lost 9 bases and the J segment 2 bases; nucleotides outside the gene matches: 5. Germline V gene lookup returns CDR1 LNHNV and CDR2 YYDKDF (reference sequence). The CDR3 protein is CATETGGGNQPQHF. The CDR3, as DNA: TGTGCCACAGAAACAGGGGGCGGCAATCAGCCCCAGCATTTT. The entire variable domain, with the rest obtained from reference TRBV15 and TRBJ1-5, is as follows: DAMVIQNPRYQVTQFGKPVTLSCSQTLNHNVMYWYQQKSSQAPKLLFHYYDKDFNNEADTPDNFQSRRPNTSFCFLDIRSPGLGDTAMYLCATETGGGNQPQHFGDGTRLSIL.

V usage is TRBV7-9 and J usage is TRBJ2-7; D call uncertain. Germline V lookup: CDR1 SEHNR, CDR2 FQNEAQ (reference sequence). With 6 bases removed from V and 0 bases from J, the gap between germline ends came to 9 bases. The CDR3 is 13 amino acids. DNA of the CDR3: TGTGCCAGCAGTCGGTCCACCTCCTACGAGCAGTACTTC. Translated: CASSRSTSYEQYF.

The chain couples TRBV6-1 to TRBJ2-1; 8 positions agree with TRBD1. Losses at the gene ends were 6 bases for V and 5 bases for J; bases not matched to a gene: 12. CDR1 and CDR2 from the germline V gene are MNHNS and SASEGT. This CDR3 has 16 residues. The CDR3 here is CASRESWTGSNNEQFF. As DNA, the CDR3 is TGTGCCAGCAGGGAAAGTTGGACAGGGTCGAACAATGAGCAGTTCTTC.

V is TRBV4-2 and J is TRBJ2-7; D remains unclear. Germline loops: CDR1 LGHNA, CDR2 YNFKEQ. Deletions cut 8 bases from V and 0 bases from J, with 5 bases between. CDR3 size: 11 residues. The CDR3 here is CASSSSYEQYF. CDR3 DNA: TGTGCCAGCTCCAGCTCCTACGAGCAGTACTTC.

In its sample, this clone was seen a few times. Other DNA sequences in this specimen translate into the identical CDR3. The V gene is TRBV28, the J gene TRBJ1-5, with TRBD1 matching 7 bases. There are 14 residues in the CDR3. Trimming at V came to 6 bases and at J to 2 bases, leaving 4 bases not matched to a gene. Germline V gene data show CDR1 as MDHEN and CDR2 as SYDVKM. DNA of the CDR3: TGTGCCAGCAGCCTCACAGGGGGCAATCAGCCCCAGCATTTT. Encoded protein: CASSLTGGNQPQHF.

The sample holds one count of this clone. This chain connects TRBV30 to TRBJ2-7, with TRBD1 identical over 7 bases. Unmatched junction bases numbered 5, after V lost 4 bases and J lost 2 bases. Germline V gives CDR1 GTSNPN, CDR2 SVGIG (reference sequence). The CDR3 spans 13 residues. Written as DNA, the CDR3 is TGTGCCTGGAATGAGGGGGCCACCTACGAGCAGTACTTC. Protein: CAWNEGATYEQYF.

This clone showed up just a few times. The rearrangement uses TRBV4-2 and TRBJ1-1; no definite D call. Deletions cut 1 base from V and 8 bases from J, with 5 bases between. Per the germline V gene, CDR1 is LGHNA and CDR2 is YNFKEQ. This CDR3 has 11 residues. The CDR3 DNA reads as TGTGCCAGCAGCCAAGGCACAGAAGCTTTCTTT. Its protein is CASSQGTEAFF.

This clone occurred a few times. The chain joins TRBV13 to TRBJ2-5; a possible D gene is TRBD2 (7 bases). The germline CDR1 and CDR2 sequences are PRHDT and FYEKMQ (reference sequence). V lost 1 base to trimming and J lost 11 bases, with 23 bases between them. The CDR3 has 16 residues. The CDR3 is CASSLEGRGGVMKQYF. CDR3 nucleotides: TGTGCCAGCAGCTTAGAGGGAAGGGGGGGAGTCATGAAGCAGTACTTC.

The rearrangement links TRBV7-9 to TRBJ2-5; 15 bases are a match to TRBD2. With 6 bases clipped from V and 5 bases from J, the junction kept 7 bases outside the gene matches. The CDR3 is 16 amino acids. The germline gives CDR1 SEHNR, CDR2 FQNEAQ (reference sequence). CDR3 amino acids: CASSPGTSGRWETQYF. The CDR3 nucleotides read TGTGCCAGCAGTCCAGGGACTAGCGGGAGGTGGGAGACCCAGTACTTC.

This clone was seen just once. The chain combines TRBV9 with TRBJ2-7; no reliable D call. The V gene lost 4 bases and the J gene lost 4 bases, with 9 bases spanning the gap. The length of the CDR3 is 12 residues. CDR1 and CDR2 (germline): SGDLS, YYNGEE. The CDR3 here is CASSLDGYEQYF. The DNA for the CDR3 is TGTGCCAGCAGCCTCGACGGGTACGAGCAGTACTTC. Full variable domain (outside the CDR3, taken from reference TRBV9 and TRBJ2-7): DSGVTQTPKHLITATGQRVTLRCSPRSGDLSVYWYQQSLDQGLQFLIQYYNGEERAKGNILERFSAQQFPDLHSELNLSSLELGDSALYFCASSLDGYEQYFGPGTRLTVT.

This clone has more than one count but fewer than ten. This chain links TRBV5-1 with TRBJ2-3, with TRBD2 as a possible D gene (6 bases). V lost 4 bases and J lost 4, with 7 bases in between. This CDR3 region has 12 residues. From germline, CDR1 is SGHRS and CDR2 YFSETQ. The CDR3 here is CASSGGSDTQYF. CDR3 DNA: TGCGCCAGCAGCGGGGGGTCAGATACGCAGTATTTT. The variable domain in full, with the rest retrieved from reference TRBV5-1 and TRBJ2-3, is KAGVTQTPRYLIKTRGQQVTLSCSPISGHRSVSWYQQTPGQGLQFLFEYFSETQRNKGNFPGRFSGRQFSNSRSEMNVSTLELGDSALYLCASSGGSDTQYFGPGTRLTVL.

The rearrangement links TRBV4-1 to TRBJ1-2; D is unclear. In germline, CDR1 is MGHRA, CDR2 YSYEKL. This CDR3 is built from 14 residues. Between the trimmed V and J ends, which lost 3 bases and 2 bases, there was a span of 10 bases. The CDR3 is CASSQRYGNYGYTF. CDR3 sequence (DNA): TGCGCCAGCAGCCAGAGGTACGGGAACTATGGCTACACCTTC.

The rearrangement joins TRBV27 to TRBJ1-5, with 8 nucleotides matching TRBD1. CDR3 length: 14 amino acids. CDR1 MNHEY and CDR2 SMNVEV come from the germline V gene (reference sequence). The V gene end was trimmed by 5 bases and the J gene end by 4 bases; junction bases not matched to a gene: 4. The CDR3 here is CASSPRDRNQPQHF. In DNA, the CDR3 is TGTGCCAGCAGTCCCCGGGACAGGAATCAGCCCCAGCATTTT.